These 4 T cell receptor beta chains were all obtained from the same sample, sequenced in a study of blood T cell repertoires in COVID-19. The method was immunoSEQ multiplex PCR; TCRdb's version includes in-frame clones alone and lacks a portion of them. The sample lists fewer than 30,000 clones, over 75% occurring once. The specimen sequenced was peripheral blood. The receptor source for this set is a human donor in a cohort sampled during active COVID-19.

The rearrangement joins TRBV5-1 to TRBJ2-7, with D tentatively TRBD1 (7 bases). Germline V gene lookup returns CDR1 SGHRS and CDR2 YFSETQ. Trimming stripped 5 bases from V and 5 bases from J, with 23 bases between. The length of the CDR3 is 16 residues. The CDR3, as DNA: TGCGCCAGCAGTGCCCGACGACAGGGAGGTCGGGACGAGCAGTACTTC. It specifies CASSARRQGGRDEQYF.

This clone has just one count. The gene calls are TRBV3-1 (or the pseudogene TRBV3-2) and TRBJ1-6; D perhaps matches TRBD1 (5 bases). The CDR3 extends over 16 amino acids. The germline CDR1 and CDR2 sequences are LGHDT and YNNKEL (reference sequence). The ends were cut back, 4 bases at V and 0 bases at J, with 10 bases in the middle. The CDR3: CASSPRASSYNSPLHF. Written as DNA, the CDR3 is TGTGCCAGCAGCCCCAGGGCAAGCTCCTATAATTCACCCCTCCACTTT.

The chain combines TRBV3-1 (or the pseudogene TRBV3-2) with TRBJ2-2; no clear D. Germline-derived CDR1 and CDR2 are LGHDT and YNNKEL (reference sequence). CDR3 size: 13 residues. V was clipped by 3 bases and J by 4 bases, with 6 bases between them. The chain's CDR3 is CASSHPGTGELFF. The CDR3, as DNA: TGTGCCAGCAGCCACCCCGGCACCGGGGAGCTGTTTTTT.

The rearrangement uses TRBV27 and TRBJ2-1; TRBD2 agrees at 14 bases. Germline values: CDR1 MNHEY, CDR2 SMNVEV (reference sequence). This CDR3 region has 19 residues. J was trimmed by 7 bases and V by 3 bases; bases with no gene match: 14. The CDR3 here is CASSLLQTSGGATGNEQFF. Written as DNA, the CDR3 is TGTGCCAGCAGTTTGCTCCAGACTAGCGGGGGGGCCACGGGGAATGAGCAGTTCTTC.